These 14 T cell receptor beta chains share one sample of origin, sequenced in a study of radiation and T cells in renal cell carcinoma (dated by TCRdb to between 2020 and 2021). The library relied on the immunoSEQ multiplex PCR assay. TCRdb retrieved this table from immuneACCESS and kept in-frame rearrangements only. Not all clones are present; in checked studies, unresolved V genes account for under half, and no reason is known for the remainder. Here the sample has 10,000 to 15,000 clones; around 30% occur a single time. About 16% of the sample belongs to the ten largest clones. Taken with the paper, the label for time point translates to: tumor resected at nephrectomy. The treatment or condition label corresponds to: 15 Gy SBRT to primary tumor, nephrectomy 4 weeks later. Specimen: tumor tissue, collected from a patient whose treatment included radiotherapy and nephrectomy. These receptors were taken from a man aged 55 to 70 with renal cell carcinoma.

The genes are TRBV29-1 and TRBJ2-3; the match to TRBD2 covers 10 bases. Germline-derived CDR1 and CDR2 are SQVTM and ANQGSEA. The CDR3 runs to 15 residues. Trimming removed 4 bases from V and 4 bases from J; junction bases left unmatched: 8. CDR3 DNA: TGCAGCGTTGGCTCTAGCGGGGGTGTTCCAGATACGCAGTATTTT. It is translated as CSVGSSGGVPDTQYF.

This clone was recorded a few times. The rearrangement joins TRBV6-6 to TRBJ2-1, with 11 bases identical to TRBD1. After removal of 6 bases from V and 8 bases from J, the junction contained 9 bases not matched to a gene. This CDR3 has 15 amino acids. Germline assignment: CDR1 MNHNY and CDR2 SVGAGI (reference sequence). The CDR3 DNA sequence: TGTGCCAGCAGACTGGACAGGGGGCGTCTGGATGAGCAGTTCTTC. It codes for CASRLDRGRLDEQFF.

This clone occurred many times. The chain uses TRBV14 and TRBJ1-2; 7 bases are a match to TRBD1. This CDR3 region has 15 residues. J gave up 0 bases and V 1 base, and 2 bases lay outside the gene matches. Germline assignment: CDR1 SGHDN and CDR2 FVKESK. The CDR3 sequence: CASSQGDRTNYGYTF. The CDR3 nucleotides are TGTGCCAGCAGCCAAGGGGACAGAACTAACTATGGCTACACCTTC. The full variable domain, its missing parts supplied by reference TRBV14 and TRBJ1-2, is EAGVTQFPSHSVIEKGQTVTLRCDPISGHDNLYWYRRVMGKEIKFLLHFVKESKQDESGMPNNRFLAERTGGTYSTLKVQPAELEDSGVYFCASSQGDRTNYGYTFGSGTRLTVV.

DNA of the CDR3: TGTGCCAGCAGTGCTCGACAGATCTACTATGGCTACACCTTC. It codes for CASSARQIYYGYTF. The V call is TRBV6-5, the J call TRBJ1-2, with a possible D match to TRBD1 (5 bases). CDR1 and CDR2 from the germline V gene are MNHEY and SVGAGI. CDR3 length: 14 residues. With 5 bases removed from V and 3 bases from J, the gap between germline ends came to 13 bases.

The chain carries TRBV2 and TRBJ2-7, with a weak D call TRBD2 (5 bases). Between the trimmed V and J ends, which lost 7 bases and 2 bases, there was a span of 9 bases. Germline assignment: CDR1 SNHLY and CDR2 FYNNEI. This CDR3 has 12 amino acids. The CDR3 coding sequence is TGTGCCAGCACAGCGGAGCCCTACGAGCAGTACTTC. It is translated as CASTAEPYEQYF.

This chain uses TRBV19 with TRBJ1-2; 10 nucleotides line up with TRBD1. This CDR3 region has 14 residues. V lost 6 bases and J lost 1; bases outside the gene matches: 2. The germline CDR1 and CDR2 sequences are LNHDA and SQIVND (reference sequence). The DNA for the CDR3 is TGTGCCAGTAGCCGGGACAGGGGTAACTATGGCTACACCTTC. The encoded protein is CASSRDRGNYGYTF.

This clone appeared a few times. The chain links TRBV5-1 to TRBJ1-2; TRBD1 is a possible D gene (6 bases). This CDR3 has 13 residues. Looked up from germline, CDR1 is SGHRS and CDR2 is YFSETQ. V lost 2 bases to trimming and J lost 6 bases, with 11 bases between them. CDR3 protein: CASSFLGGNGYTF. CDR3 DNA: TGCGCCAGCAGCTTTTTAGGGGGAAATGGCTACACCTTC.

As DNA, the CDR3 is TGTGCCAGCTCACCAACGGCGGTTGGCGGGGTGCAGTACGTC. This translates into CASSPTAVGGVQYV. This rearrangement joins TRBV18 to TRBJ2-7, with D perhaps TRBD2 (6 bases). Germline CDR1 reads KGHSH; CDR2 reads LQKENI. The CDR3 extends over 14 amino acids. The V end lost 2 bases, the J end lost 9 bases, and 17 bases lay between the germline ends.

This clone was picked up many times. This chain joins TRBV5-1 and TRBJ2-1; 7 bases match TRBD2. This CDR3 has 18 residues. The germline gives CDR1 SGHRS, CDR2 YFSETQ. The J segment lost 2 bases and the V segment lost 0 bases, leaving 11 bases of the junction unmatched. CDR3 in amino acids: CASSLGSSGMTAYNEQFF. The CDR3 nucleotides are TGCGCCAGCAGCTTGGGGTCCAGCGGGATGACGGCCTACAATGAGCAGTTCTTC.

This clone was counted once. The chain is built from TRBV9 and TRBJ2-1, with D possibly called TRBD1 or TRBD2 (6 bases each). V gave up 4 bases and J gave up 2 bases, with 13 bases separating them. The length of the CDR3 is 15 residues. CDR1 is SGDLS and CDR2 is YYNGEE in the germline V gene. Here the CDR3 reads CASSPEGGPYNEQFF. CDR3 nucleotide sequence: TGTGCCAGCAGCCCAGAGGGGGGTCCCTACAATGAGCAGTTCTTC.

In its sample, this clone was seen a few times. The rearrangement uses TRBV27 and TRBJ1-2, with 7 nucleotides matching TRBD1. The V gene's germline CDR1 is MNHEY and CDR2 SMNVEV (reference sequence). CDR3 size: 12 residues. The junction had 4 bases not matched to a gene; V was cut back by 4 bases and J by 8 bases. The DNA of the CDR3 is TGTGCCAGCAGTTCCCAGACAGGGGGCTACACCTTC. Its protein product is CASSSQTGGYTF.

This chain joins TRBV7-2 and TRBJ2-1, with D perhaps TRBD2 (6 bases). V was clipped by 8 bases and J by 3 bases, with 11 bases between them. This CDR3 has 13 amino acids. The germline V gene has CDR1 SGHTA and CDR2 FQGNSA. For the CDR3, the DNA is TGTGCCAGCCGACTAGTGGGCTACAATGAGCAGTTCTTC. Translation: CASRLVGYNEQFF.

This clone was counted a few times. The V and J genes are TRBV7-2 and TRBJ2-5, with D uncertain. This CDR3 region has 14 residues. Germline CDR1 reads SGHTA; CDR2 reads FQGNSA. V lost 5 bases and J 3 bases, leaving 13 bases between the germline ends. The chain's CDR3 is CASSQMASEETQYF. The CDR3 coding sequence is TGTGCCAGCAGCCAAATGGCCTCGGAAGAGACCCAGTACTTC.

This clone was counted once. The V and J genes are TRBV4-3 and TRBJ2-3; 7 nucleotides line up with TRBD2. The CDR3 loop spans 17 amino acids. Germline assignment: CDR1 LGHNA and CDR2 YSLEER. V shed 4 bases and J 1 base; nucleotides not matched to a gene: 11. The CDR3: CASSLTPGGSGTDTQYF. The CDR3 DNA follows: TGCGCCAGCAGCCTTACCCCGGGAGGTAGCGGCACAGATACGCAGTATTTT.